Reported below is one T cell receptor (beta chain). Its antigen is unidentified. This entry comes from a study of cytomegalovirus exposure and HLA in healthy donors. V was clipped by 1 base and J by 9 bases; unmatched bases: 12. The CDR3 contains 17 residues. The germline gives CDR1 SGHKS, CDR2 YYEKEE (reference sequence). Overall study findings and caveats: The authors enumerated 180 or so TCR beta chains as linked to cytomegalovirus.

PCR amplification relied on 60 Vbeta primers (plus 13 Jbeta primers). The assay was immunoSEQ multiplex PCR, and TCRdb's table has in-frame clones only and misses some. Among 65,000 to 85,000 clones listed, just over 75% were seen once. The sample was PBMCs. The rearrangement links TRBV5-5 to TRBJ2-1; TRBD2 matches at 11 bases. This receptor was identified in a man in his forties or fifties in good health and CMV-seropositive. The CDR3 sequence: CASSLTGTSGSQGEQFF. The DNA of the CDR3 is TGTGCCAGCAGCTTGACCGGAACTAGCGGGAGTCAGGGTGAGCAGTTCTTC.